What follows are 23 T cell receptor beta chains derived from one specimen sequenced in a study of cytomegalovirus exposure and HLA in healthy donors. PCR employed 60 Vbeta and 13 Jbeta primers. Sequenced by immunoSEQ multiplex PCR; TCRdb stores in-frame clones only, minus some. The sample consists of 140,000 or so clones, approximately 80% of them appearing once. Sequences were obtained from PBMCs. These receptors all stem from a woman in her fifties or sixties in good health and CMV-seropositive.

The chain couples TRBV7-9 to TRBJ2-5; D perhaps matches TRBD2 (5 bases). Germline CDR1 reads SEHNR; CDR2 reads FQNEAQ (reference sequence). The CDR3 is made up of 14 amino acids. V gave up 5 bases and J gave up 1 base, with 11 bases separating them. CDR3 region: CASSPGVGQETQYF. DNA for the CDR3: TGTGCCAGCAGCCCCGGGGTGGGCCAAGAGACCCAGTACTTC.

This chain connects TRBV28 to TRBJ1-1, with TRBD1 as a possible D gene (6 bases). V was pared by 3 bases and J by 1 base, with 9 bases between. The germline V gene has CDR1 MDHEN and CDR2 SYDVKM. The CDR3 totals 14 residues. CDR3 in amino acids: CASSFGGTNTEAFF. As DNA, the CDR3 is TGTGCCAGCAGTTTTGGGGGCACGAACACTGAAGCTTTCTTT.

This clone occurred once. The CDR3: CASTLGAGERYEQYF. The CDR3 DNA follows: TGTGCCAGCACCCTCGGGGCGGGAGAAAGGTACGAGCAGTACTTC. This rearrangement joins TRBV7-8 to TRBJ2-7, with 7 positions matching TRBD2. CDR3 length equals 15 residues. Looked up from germline, CDR1 is SGHVS and CDR2 is FQNEAQ. Germline trimming cut 7 bases from V and 4 bases from J; bases unmatched to any gene: 13.

The chain combines TRBV28 with TRBJ2-3; 8 nucleotides line up with TRBD1. The CDR3 contains 15 residues. Germline CDR1 is MDHEN and CDR2 is SYDVKM. Unmatched junction bases numbered 6, after V lost 6 bases and J lost 1 base. CDR3 nucleotide sequence: TGTGCCAGCAGCCTTCCGGGACAGGGCACAGATACGCAGTATTTT. This sequence encodes CASSLPGQGTDTQYF.

This chain uses TRBV9 with TRBJ1-3; maybe TRBD1 (6 bases). V gave up 0 bases and J gave up 2 bases, with 15 bases separating them. The germline CDR1 and CDR2 sequences are SGDLS and YYNGEE. This CDR3 comprises 17 residues. The CDR3: CASSVDLSGVAGNTIYF. The CDR3 region has the DNA TGTGCCAGCAGCGTAGACCTCTCAGGGGTTGCTGGAAACACCATATATTTT. Looking up the rest from reference TRBV9 and TRBJ1-3 gives the full variable domain: DSGVTQTPKHLITATGQRVTLRCSPRSGDLSVYWYQQSLDQGLQFLIQYYNGEERAKGNILERFSAQQFPDLHSELNLSSLELGDSALYFCASSVDLSGVAGNTIYFGEGSWLTVV.

This chain links TRBV28 with TRBJ1-1; D perhaps matches TRBD1 (5 bases). V was trimmed by 7 bases and J by 10 bases, leaving 34 bases between them. Germline V lookup: CDR1 MDHEN, CDR2 SYDVKM. The CDR3 has 18 residues. CDR3 amino acids: CASTLGGVVTWSMGGAFF. In DNA form, the CDR3 reads TGTGCCAGCACCCTAGGAGGGGTGGTGACATGGTCTATGGGGGGAGCTTTCTTT.

The V call is TRBV4-2, the J call TRBJ2-1, with 12 bases lining up with TRBD2. The J segment lost 5 bases and the V segment lost 0 bases, leaving 11 bases of the junction unmatched. The CDR3 runs 19 residues. The V gene's germline CDR1 is LGHNA and CDR2 YNFKEQ. CDR3 DNA: TGTGCCAGCAGCCAAGAAACCCCCCTAGCGGGAGGGCCTAACAATGAGCAGTTCTTC. Translated, it gives CASSQETPLAGGPNNEQFF.

The V call is TRBV7-6, the J call TRBJ1-4; weak D call: TRBD1 (6 bases). Germline CDR1 SGHVS, CDR2 FNYEAQ. V lost 5 bases, J lost 7 bases, and 26 bases lay in between. The CDR3 has 18 amino acids. CDR3: CASSQINSDSRGGEKLFF. CDR3 bases: TGTGCCAGCAGCCAGATAAATAGCGACAGCCGAGGGGGTGAAAAACTGTTTTTT.

This sequence joins TRBV28 and TRBJ1-2; D perhaps matches TRBD1 (5 bases). The CDR3 spans 15 residues. The germline CDR1 and CDR2 sequences are MDHEN and SYDVKM. V was trimmed by 7 bases and J by 0 bases, leaving 15 bases between them. The CDR3 DNA follows: TGTGCCAGCACCCCCGGAGGGGAGGCTAACTATGGCTACACCTTC. It specifies CASTPGGEANYGYTF.

CDR3: CASSLAGTGNYGYTF. The DNA for the CDR3 is TGCGCCAGCAGCTTGGCTGGGACAGGAAACTATGGCTACACCTTC. The chain links TRBV5-1 to TRBJ1-2; 8 bases match TRBD1. The V gene end was trimmed by 0 bases and the J gene end by 2 bases; junction bases not matched to a gene: 3. This CDR3 comprises 15 residues. In germline, CDR1 is SGHRS, CDR2 YFSETQ.

The J gene is TRBJ1-1, the V gene TRBV27, with TRBD1 as a possible D gene (6 bases). V dropped 8 bases and J dropped 1 base, with 11 bases sitting between them. In germline, CDR1 is MNHEY, CDR2 SMNVEV (reference sequence). This CDR3 comprises 13 residues. The CDR3 loop is CASQARGNTEAFF. The CDR3, as DNA: TGTGCCAGCCAGGCCAGGGGGAACACTGAAGCTTTCTTT.

The V gene is TRBV9, the J gene TRBJ1-2; D perhaps matches TRBD1 (6 bases). The germline gives CDR1 SGDLS, CDR2 YYNGEE. Trimming took 0 bases from V and 2 from J, leaving 14 bases between them. CDR3 length: 16 amino acids. CDR3 coding DNA: TGTGCCAGCAGCGTAGCTACCAAGGACAGCAACTATGGCTACACCTTC. This codes for CASSVATKDSNYGYTF.

This chain joins TRBV6-4 and TRBJ2-7, with TRBD2 identical over 7 bases. The ends lost 5 bases at V and 7 bases at J; junction bases unmatched: 14. CDR1 and CDR2 from the germline V gene are MRHNA and SNTAGT. This CDR3 comprises 15 residues. The CDR3 bases are TGTGCCAGCAGTTTCTTTGGGGCGGGAGATTTTGAGCAGTACTTC. It codes for CASSFFGAGDFEQYF.

The genes are TRBV7-2 and TRBJ2-3; 10 bases fit TRBD1. V shed 5 bases, J shed 3 bases, and the junction held 5 bases outside the gene matches. Germline assignment: CDR1 SGHTA and CDR2 FQGNSA. This CDR3 comprises 15 residues. CDR3 sequence reads: CASSKTGGGTDTQYF. Written as DNA, the CDR3 is TGTGCCAGCAGCAAGACAGGGGGCGGGACAGATACGCAGTATTTT. Together with reference TRBV7-2 and TRBJ2-3, the CDR3 gives the full variable domain: GAGVSQSPSNKVTEKGKDVELRCDPISGHTALYWYRQSLGQGLEFLIYFQGNSAPDKSGLPSDRFSAERTGGSVSTLTIQRTQQEDSAVYLCASSKTGGGTDTQYFGPGTRLTVL.

This sequence joins TRBV25-1 and TRBJ1-1, with D perhaps matching TRBD1 (6 bases). The CDR3 length is 15 residues. Germline CDR1 and CDR2: MGHDK and SYGVNS. Trimming shortened V by 5 bases and J by 5 bases, and 18 bases separated the two germline ends. The CDR3 loop is CASSPFRGGGTEAFF. In nucleotides, the CDR3 is TGTGCCAGCAGTCCCTTCCGGGGGGGCGGGACTGAAGCTTTCTTT.

V and J are TRBV19 and TRBJ1-5; 7 positions agree with TRBD1. The CDR3 loop spans 14 amino acids. The germline V gene has CDR1 LNHDA and CDR2 SQIVND (reference sequence). The junction had 6 bases not matched to a gene; V was cut back by 9 bases and J by 1 base. This CDR3 reads CASTGTESNQPQHF. CDR3 DNA: TGTGCCAGCACCGGGACAGAGAGCAATCAGCCCCAGCATTTT.

This clone has a handful of counts. This sequence joins TRBV7-8 and TRBJ1-1; D possibly corresponds to TRBD1 (6 bases). This CDR3 spans 16 amino acids. The V end lost 3 bases, the J end lost 2 bases, and 16 bases lay between the germline ends. Germline V gene sequence: CDR1 SGHVS, CDR2 FQNEAQ. CDR3: CASSFRPDSTNTEAFF. The CDR3 DNA reads as TGTGCCAGCAGCTTCCGCCCGGACAGTACAAACACTGAAGCTTTCTTT.

The rearrangement joins TRBV29-1 to TRBJ1-2; 9 bases align to TRBD1. J was trimmed by 8 bases and V by 6 bases; bases with no gene match: 10. This CDR3 region has 13 residues. The germline gives CDR1 SQVTM, CDR2 ANQGSEA. The CDR3 DNA reads TGCAGCGTGGTCGGGACAGGGAATAACGGCTACACCTTC. Translating gives CSVVGTGNNGYTF.

This chain uses TRBV19 with TRBJ2-5, with D unresolved. The ends were cut back, 0 bases at V and 3 bases at J, with 8 bases in the middle. The CDR3 is 14 residues long. Germline assignment: CDR1 LNHDA and CDR2 SQIVND (reference sequence). This CDR3 reads CASSIDPSEETQYF. The DNA of the CDR3 is TGTGCCAGTAGTATAGACCCCTCCGAAGAGACCCAGTACTTC.

This chain joins TRBV28 and TRBJ1-3; possible D gene TRBD1, 6 bases. Germline loops: CDR1 MDHEN, CDR2 SYDVKM. CDR3 length equals 14 residues. Deletions cut 8 bases from V and 4 bases from J, with 15 bases between. The CDR3 coding sequence is TGTGCCAGCGGGGAACAGGGATCCGGAAACACCATATATTTT. Amino acids: CASGEQGSGNTIYF.

V usage is TRBV4-2 and J usage is TRBJ2-3; D gene unclear. The CDR3 has 16 amino acids. The germline V gene has CDR1 LGHNA and CDR2 YNFKEQ. The V and J ends lost 4 bases and 1 base respectively, with 15 bases between them. CDR3 region: CASSLAEAARTDTQYF. CDR3 nucleotide sequence: TGTGCCAGCAGCCTCGCTGAGGCGGCACGCACAGATACGCAGTATTTT.

This clone was seen just once. The chain couples TRBV30 to TRBJ1-6; possible D gene TRBD1, 5 bases. V was trimmed by 2 bases and J by 4 bases, leaving 18 bases between them. The CDR3 sequence is 17 residues long. Per the germline V gene, CDR1 is GTSNPN and CDR2 is SVGIG (reference sequence). The CDR3 sequence is CAWSFPNPGRYNSPLHF. The CDR3 DNA is TGTGCCTGGAGTTTCCCCAACCCAGGGCGATATAATTCACCCCTCCACTTT. Combining the CDR3 with reference TRBV30 and TRBJ1-6 gives the whole variable domain SQTIHQWPATLVQPVGSPLSLECTVEGTSNPNLYWYRQAAGRGLQLLFYSVGIGQISSEVPQNLSASRPQDRQFILSSKKLLLSDSGFYLCAWSFPNPGRYNSPLHFGNGTRLTVT.

The chain links TRBV5-4 to TRBJ2-2; 12 positions agree with TRBD2. This CDR3 spans 16 amino acids. CDR1 and CDR2 (germline): SGHNT, YYREEE (reference sequence). V lost 4 bases to trimming and J lost 5 bases; unmatched junction nucleotides: 6. The CDR3 sequence is CASSPVTSGRTGELFF. The CDR3 coding sequence is TGTGCCAGCAGCCCTGTGACTAGCGGGAGAACCGGGGAGCTGTTTTTT.